This TCR beta chain was found in a study of CD8 T cells in ankylosing spondylitis (dated by TCRdb to the late 2010s). Background for the entire study: The study profiled T cell receptor beta repertoires in healthy donors and ankylosing spondylitis patients to find disease-linked TCR variants. The full study cohort comprised roughly 24 ankylosing spondylitis patients and around 100 healthy donors. Samples of peripheral blood were taken, and for ankylosing spondylitis patients, synovial fluid was collected as well. Points the paper makes about the study in general: A TCR beta motif made up of several highly homologous amino acid variants appeared to be characteristic of blood from ankylosing spondylitis patients. Some TCR beta motif variants had previously been reported in synovial fluid and blood of reactive arthritis patients, which suggested common disease-initiation mechanisms. The disease-linked clones were reported to be significantly enriched in matched synovial fluid samples from ankylosing spondylitis patients. A CD8+ phenotype was shown by the disease-linked clones, which were found at relatively low frequencies in peripheral blood.

This clonotype occurred a few times. Its target antigen remains unknown. Base qualities were left out, and no much larger clone turns up one base away. The CDR3 has 15 amino acids, counting the end cysteine and phenylalanine. Only the CDR3 part of the read is kept: 45 bases, read in frame from the first base. CDR1 MDHEN and CDR2 SYDVKM are derived from the germline V gene. V and J are trimmed by 1 base and 6 bases, and the gene matches miss 7 bases of the junction. Sequencing was carried out with an Illumina HiSeq 2500. TCR beta libraries were prepared by quantitative 5'-RACE with molecular barcodes. On the authors' methods: A new computational method, built on a probabilistic model of VDJ rearrangement, was used to identify disease-linked TCR variants. The public reads were reprocessed in TCRdb via fastp at Q25 and MiXCR, keeping in-frame beta chains. Rows with a matching CDR3 protein are joined into one entry that keeps the most common DNA and genes. TCRdb, not the authors, supplied the V and J calls. The sample table holds a few hundred thousand distinct CDR3 sequences, of which about an eighth were seen once. The top ten hold approximately 7% of the sample.

Sequenced material: blood, either unsorted or a sorted T cell fraction (not recorded which). This TCR derives from a male donor with ankylosing spondylitis. This chain is built from TRBV28 and TRBJ1-1; the central 8 bases match TRBD1. The nucleotide sequence reads TGTGCCAGCAGTTTATTGGGGACAGGACAGGCTGAAGCTTTCTTT. This codes for CASSLLGTGQAEAFF.